This entry lists 18 T cell receptor beta chains sequenced from one sample in a study of blood T cell repertoires in COVID-19. Libraries were prepared by immunoSEQ multiplex PCR; TCRdb keeps only in-frame clonotypes and omits some of them. The data hold about 130,000 clones, with roughly 79% observed a single time. Material for sequencing was peripheral blood. The receptor set was obtained from a man older than 75 with acute or convalescent COVID-19.

This chain joins TRBV6-5 and TRBJ2-7; 8 positions agree with TRBD1. The CDR3 has 13 residues. Germline CDR1 and CDR2: MNHEY and SVGAGI. With V trimmed by 5 bases and J by 4 bases, 4 bases remained unmatched. CDR3 residues: CASSRGQEYEQYF. CDR3 bases: TGTGCCAGCAGTAGGGGACAGGAGTACGAGCAGTACTTC.

This clone was detected only once. The chain joins TRBV28 to TRBJ2-2; 8 nucleotides line up with TRBD1. The V segment lost 5 bases and the J segment 0 bases; nucleotides outside the gene matches: 5. Germline V gives CDR1 MDHEN, CDR2 SYDVKM. This CDR3 contains 16 residues. The CDR3 sequence: CASSTRGLTNTGELFF. The DNA of the CDR3 is TGTGCCAGCAGTACCAGGGGGCTAACGAACACCGGGGAGCTGTTTTTT.

The chain recombines TRBV13 with TRBJ1-6; D uncertain. The germline V gene encodes CDR1 PRHDT and CDR2 FYEKMQ (reference sequence). V was pared by 5 bases and J by 8 bases, with 31 bases between. This CDR3 has 20 amino acids. Here the CDR3 DNA reads TGTGCCAGCAGCCTCACATACGGGATCAGGCGCGGCAATTTGGATTCACCCCTCCACTTT. As protein: CASSLTYGIRRGNLDSPLHF.

This rearrangement joins TRBV7-2 to TRBJ2-2; TRBD1 might be the D (8 bases). CDR3 length: 17 amino acids. Germline values: CDR1 SGHTA, CDR2 FQGNSA. V lost 4 bases and J lost 7, with 22 bases in between. CDR3 region: CASSSRGADRANGELFF. The CDR3 nucleotides read TGTGCCAGCAGCTCCCGGGGGGCGGACAGGGCAAACGGGGAGCTGTTTTTT.

This clone was picked up a small number of times. The CDR3 nucleotides read TGTGCCAGCAGCTTAGGGAGCGGGGGCGAGCAGTACTTC. Translating it yields CASSLGSGGEQYF. This chain joins TRBV7-9 and TRBJ2-7; 8 nucleotides line up with TRBD2. This CDR3 comprises 13 residues. Germline CDR1 is SEHNR and CDR2 is FQNEAQ (reference sequence). V dropped 1 base and J dropped 6; count of bases not matched to a gene: 2.

The chain has TRBV6-5 and TRBJ1-1; maybe TRBD1 (6 bases). CDR1 is MNHEY, CDR2 SVGAGI, per germline. The V end was cut by 9 bases, the J end by 0 bases, with 14 bases between. The CDR3 runs 14 residues. In DNA form, the CDR3 reads TGTGCCAGTATTATGGGGACAATGAACACTGAAGCTTTCTTT. Its translation: CASIMGTMNTEAFF.

The gene calls are TRBV11-1 and TRBJ2-1, with a tentative D call TRBD1 (6 bases). The germline V gene encodes CDR1 SGHAT and CDR2 FQDESV (reference sequence). The CDR3 loop spans 13 amino acids. The V gene lost 1 base and the J gene lost 10 bases, with 11 bases spanning the gap. The CDR3 DNA reads TGTGCCAGCAGCTTAGACAGGGTAAAAGAGCAGTTCTTC. It specifies CASSLDRVKEQFF.

This rearrangement joins TRBV5-1 to TRBJ2-2; 8 bases map to TRBD1. In germline, CDR1 is SGHRS, CDR2 YFSETQ. This CDR3 comprises 15 residues. V gave up 4 bases and J gave up 5 bases; unmatched junction bases: 7. The chain's CDR3 is CASSIQGAETGELFF. CDR3 coding DNA: TGCGCCAGCAGCATTCAGGGGGCCGAGACCGGGGAGCTGTTTTTT.

V and J are TRBV29-1 and TRBJ1-2; a possible D gene is TRBD1 (5 bases). This CDR3 is 12 amino acids long. V lost 6 bases and J lost 3, with 11 bases in between. The germline V gene has CDR1 SQVTM and CDR2 ANQGSEA. The CDR3 region has the DNA TGCAGCGTGGGGGGGAATCACTATGGCTACACCTTC. The encoded protein is CSVGGNHYGYTF.

The chain has TRBV28 and TRBJ2-5; 9 bases line up with TRBD2. This CDR3 region has 16 residues. V shed 5 bases and J 0 bases; nucleotides not matched to a gene: 7. Germline V gene lookup returns CDR1 MDHEN and CDR2 SYDVKM. CDR3 sequence reads: CASSAYLAGNQETQYF. In DNA form, the CDR3 reads TGTGCCAGCAGTGCCTATCTAGCGGGGAACCAAGAGACCCAGTACTTC.

This clone was detected once. The chain recombines TRBV9 with TRBJ2-2, with D possibly matching TRBD1 (6 bases). The V gene's germline CDR1 is SGDLS and CDR2 YYNGEE. This CDR3 has 15 residues. Trimming pared 3 bases from V and 2 bases from J, leaving 11 bases between. The CDR3 is CASSDSGHNTGELFF. The CDR3 nucleotides are TGTGCCAGCAGCGACTCGGGACACAACACCGGGGAGCTGTTTTTT.

The rearrangement joins TRBV7-8 to TRBJ2-3; 11 bases are shared with TRBD2. The CDR3 runs to 17 residues. V dropped 1 base and J dropped 2; count of bases not matched to a gene: 5. Germline lookup yields CDR1 SGHVS and CDR2 FQNEAQ. The DNA for the CDR3 is TGTGCCAGCAGCTTAGGACTAGCGGGATCGTACACAGATACGCAGTATTTT. It yields the protein CASSLGLAGSYTDTQYF.

V and J are TRBV3-1 (or the pseudogene TRBV3-2) and TRBJ2-1, with TRBD1 matching over 9 bases. The CDR3 length is 14 residues. V was clipped by 4 bases and J by 9 bases; unmatched bases: 7. The germline V gene has CDR1 LGHDT and CDR2 YNNKEL (reference sequence). Here the CDR3 reads CASSRPGQGSEQFF. In DNA, the CDR3 is TGTGCCAGCAGCCGCCCGGGACAGGGTAGTGAGCAGTTCTTC.

This clone showed up many times. The V and J genes are TRBV7-2 and TRBJ2-1, with 11 bases lining up with TRBD2. CDR1 is SGHTA, CDR2 FQGNSA, per germline. The J segment lost 8 bases and the V segment lost 3 bases, leaving 12 bases of the junction unmatched. The CDR3 has 17 residues. In DNA form, the CDR3 reads TGTGCCAGCAGCTTCGTAGCGTTAGCGGGGGGGCCGGATGAGCAGTTCTTC. It encodes CASSFVALAGGPDEQFF.

The V and J genes are TRBV6-5 and TRBJ2-5; D gene unclear. This CDR3 has 13 residues. The V end was cut by 7 bases, the J end by 4 bases, with 13 bases between. The V gene's germline CDR1 is MNHEY and CDR2 SVGAGI. DNA for the CDR3: TGTGCCAGCATCCAGGTTCGTGGAGAGACCCAGTACTTC. This sequence encodes CASIQVRGETQYF.

As for this clone: At one boundary the junction diverges from the germline segment, which might be a read error. The chain recombines TRBV2 with TRBJ1-6; 9 nucleotides line up with TRBD1. Per the germline V gene, CDR1 is SNHLY and CDR2 is FYNNEI. The CDR3 contains 14 residues. CDR3 nucleotide sequence: TGTGCCAGCATTGAAGGACAGGGGAATTCACCCCTCCACTTT. Amino acids: CASIEGQGNSPLHF. The whole variable domain, remainder taken from reference TRBV2 and TRBJ1-6, is EPEVTQTPSHQVTQMGQEVILRCVPISNHLYFYWYRQILGQKVEFLVSFYNNEISEKSEIFDDQFSVERPDGSNFTLKIRSTKLEDSAMYFCASIEGQGNSPLHFGNGTRLTVT.

This chain uses TRBV9 with TRBJ1-3; no clear D. In germline, CDR1 is SGDLS, CDR2 YYNGEE. Trimming left V 0 bases short and J 2 bases short, with 9 bases between. CDR3 length equals 15 residues. The CDR3 loop is CASSVAGVPGNTIYF. The CDR3 region has the DNA TGTGCCAGCAGCGTAGCCGGAGTCCCTGGAAACACCATATATTTT.

This chain connects TRBV6-5 to TRBJ2-3; TRBD2 matches at 12 bases. V gave up 2 bases and J gave up 7 bases; unmatched junction bases: 7. The CDR3 has 16 amino acids. Germline V gene sequence: CDR1 MNHEY, CDR2 SVGAGI. The CDR3 reads CASSYILAGGQNTQYF. The DNA of the CDR3 is TGTGCCAGCAGTTACATCCTAGCGGGGGGGCAAAATACGCAGTATTTT.